In this sample, the clone carrying this T cell receptor beta chain turned up many times. Its antigen is still unknown. The data stem from a study of human T cells and chemical hapten exposure. Study-level information: Sensitization employed 2% DPC on about 2 cm by about 2 cm of upper inner arm skin.

Described time point: patch test 1, 2 weeks after DPC sensitization. Indicated treatment: therapeutic diphenylcyclopropenone sensitization with weekly scalp DPC. Study-level points and caveats: The study found that DPC sensitization did not change TCRs above 1 in 1000 frequency.

There are 14 residues in the CDR3. CDR1 is MNHNS, CDR2 SASEGT, per germline. With 8 bases removed from V and 4 bases from J, the gap between germline ends came to 14 bases. TCRdb fed the RACE reads into MiXCR, producing one record per CDR3 protein. The repertoire has more than 55,000 distinct CDR3 sequences, 9.8% of them found once; the top ten carry approximately 3%. The chain recombines TRBV6-1 with TRBJ1-4, with D possibly being TRBD1 (6 bases). The material was whole blood, obtained in connection with sensitization to the hapten diphenylcyclopropenone (DPC). The origin of this receptor is a middle-aged woman with alopecia areata. Some clones in this sample may be carry-over from other donors' samples. The DNA of the CDR3 is TGTGCCAGCCGGGAGACAGGAGTTAATGAAAAACTGTTTTTT. It is translated as CASRETGVNEKLFF.